This T cell receptor beta chain was sequenced for a study of T cells after posttransplantation cyclophosphamide. General observations from the study: TRB clonality was highly associated with recipient CMV seropositivity and reactivation.

This clone was counted at least ten times. No antigen is known for it. The CDR3 is 15 residues long. The J segment lost 4 bases and the V segment lost 6 bases, leaving 5 bases of the junction unmatched. In germline, CDR1 is SGHVS, CDR2 FQNEAQ. Only in-frame clones appear in the TCRdb table, and some are missing; sequencing was by immunoSEQ multiplex PCR. The sample presents 3,000 to 4,000 clones, none singletons. Busulfan-fludarabine conditioning, marrow transplant, and cyclophosphamide on days +3 and +4 were administered. The source is a young adult male patient who received an allogeneic stem cell transplant from a related donor, was CMV-positive, and had acute GVHD only. T cells may partly derive from the graft donor. The chain couples TRBV7-8 to TRBJ2-1; 11 bases line up with TRBD2. The specimen was PBMCs, collected after allogeneic stem cell transplant with posttransplant cyclophosphamide. The CDR3 nucleotides read TGTGCCAGCAGAGCCCCTAGCGGGGGGTACAATGAGCAGTTCTTC. Translating gives CASRAPSGGYNEQFF.